This TCR beta chain came from a study of regulatory T cells in long-lasting Graves disease. Looking at the study overall: The study enrolled newly diagnosed Graves' patients on antithyroid drugs under 3 months.

iRepertoire HTBI primers and Arm-PCR of CDR3 regions built TCR beta libraries. TCRdb reanalysed the multiplex PCR reads using MiXCR and keeps one entry per CDR3 protein. The sample includes 510,000 or so distinct CDR3 sequences, around 12% seen only once; the top ten take almost 9%. Noted time point: newly diagnosed GD, antithyroid drugs for less than 3 months. From PBMCs, RNA was extracted and then used to make the TCR library. In its sample, this clonotype was seen many times. Germline CDR1 reads SEHNR; CDR2 reads FQNEAQ (reference sequence). J gave up 2 bases and V 6 bases, and 12 bases lay outside the gene matches. The CDR3 loop spans 17 amino acids. These data also formed part of another study, on T cells in Graves' hyperthyroidism and ophthalmopathy. This second study says: Hyperthyroidism patients were newly diagnosed, had disease duration under 2 months, and were aged 18 to 65 years.

The sample was peripheral blood mononuclear cells (PBMCs), taken at new diagnosis, from a patient treated with antithyroid drugs. This receptor was taken from a woman in her twenties or thirties with Graves disease. The V call is TRBV7-9, the J call TRBJ2-5; the match to TRBD2 covers 10 bases. CDR3: CASRSSSGSVWQETQYF. The CDR3 DNA is TGTGCCAGCAGATCCTCTAGCGGGAGTGTGTGGCAAGAGACCCAGTACTTC.